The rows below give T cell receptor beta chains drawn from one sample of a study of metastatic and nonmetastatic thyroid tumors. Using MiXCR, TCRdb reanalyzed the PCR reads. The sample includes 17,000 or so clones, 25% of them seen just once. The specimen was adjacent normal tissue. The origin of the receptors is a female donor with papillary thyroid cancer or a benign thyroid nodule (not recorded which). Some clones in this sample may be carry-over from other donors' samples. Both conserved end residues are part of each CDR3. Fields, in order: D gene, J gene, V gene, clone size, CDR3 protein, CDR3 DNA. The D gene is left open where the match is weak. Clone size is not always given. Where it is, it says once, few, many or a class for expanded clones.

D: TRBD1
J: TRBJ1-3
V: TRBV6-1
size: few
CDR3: CASSLRGGNGNTIYF
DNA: TGTGCCAGCAGCCTTCGAGGGGGCAATGGAAACACCATATATTTT

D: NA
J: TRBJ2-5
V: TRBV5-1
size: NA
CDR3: CASSLGDISETQYF
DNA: TGCGCCAGCAGCTTGGGGGACATCTCTGAGACCCAGTACTTC

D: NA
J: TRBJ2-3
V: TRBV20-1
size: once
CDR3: CSAHQSADTQYF
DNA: TGCAGTGCCCACCAGAGTGCGGATACGCAGTATTTT

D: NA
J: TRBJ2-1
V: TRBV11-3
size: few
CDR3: CASSLTSGEQFF
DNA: TGTGCCAGCAGCTTAACTTCGGGTGAGCAGTTCTTC

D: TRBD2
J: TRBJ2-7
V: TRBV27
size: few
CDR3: CASSRAPGGAGAPYEQYF
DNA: TGTGCCAGCAGTCGAGCCCCGGGGGGAGCGGGAGCCCCCTACGAGCAGTACTTC

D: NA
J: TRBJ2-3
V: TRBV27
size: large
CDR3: CASSLPGTDTQYF
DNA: TGTGCCAGCAGTTTACCGGGGACAGATACGCAGTATTTT

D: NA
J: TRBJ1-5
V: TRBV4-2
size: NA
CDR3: CASSQETASNQPQHF
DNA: TGTGCCAGCAGCCAGGAAACAGCTAGCAATCAGCCCCAGCATTTT

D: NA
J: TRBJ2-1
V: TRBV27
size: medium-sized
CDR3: CASSFGTNRPLYNEQFF
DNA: TGTGCCAGCAGTTTTGGGACCAATCGACCCCTCTACAATGAGCAGTTCTTC

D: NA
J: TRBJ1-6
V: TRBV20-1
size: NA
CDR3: CSARDQGLPLHF
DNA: TGCAGTGCTAGAGATCAAGGCCTACCCCTCCACTTT

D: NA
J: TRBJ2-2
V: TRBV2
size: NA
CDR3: CASSEGARTGELFF
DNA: TGTGCCAGCAGTGAAGGGGCGAGAACCGGGGAGCTGTTTTTT

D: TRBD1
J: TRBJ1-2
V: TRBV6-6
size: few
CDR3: CASSYSRTGVYGYTF
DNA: TGTGCCAGCAGTTACTCACGGACAGGGGTCTATGGCTACACCTTC

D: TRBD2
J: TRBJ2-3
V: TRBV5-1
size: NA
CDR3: CASSASGSGDTQYF
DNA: TGCGCCAGCAGCGCTAGCGGGAGTGGGGATACGCAGTATTTT

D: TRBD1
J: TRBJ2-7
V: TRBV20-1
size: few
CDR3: CSARDEYVGGLQYF
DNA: TGCAGTGCTAGAGATGAGTATGTAGGGGGCCTGCAGTACTTC

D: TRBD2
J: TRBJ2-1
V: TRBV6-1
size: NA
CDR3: CASMELAGGEQFF
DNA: TGTGCCAGCATGGAGTTAGCGGGAGGTGAGCAGTTCTTC

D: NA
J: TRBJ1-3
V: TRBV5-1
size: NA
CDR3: CASSLDGVPANTIYF
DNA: TGCGCCAGCAGCTTGGACGGGGTTCCGGCAAACACCATATATTTT

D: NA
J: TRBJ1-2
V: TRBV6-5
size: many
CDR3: CASSYPRGNGYTF
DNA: TGTGCCAGCAGTTACCCCAGGGGTAATGGCTACACCTTC

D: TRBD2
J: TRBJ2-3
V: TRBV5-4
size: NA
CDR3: CASSFFGGRADTQYF
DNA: TGTGCCAGCAGCTTTTTCGGGGGGAGGGCAGATACGCAGTATTTT

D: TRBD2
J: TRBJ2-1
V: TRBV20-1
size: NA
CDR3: CSASQRGSSYIEQFF
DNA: TGCAGTGCTAGTCAGCGGGGCAGCTCCTACATTGAGCAGTTCTTC

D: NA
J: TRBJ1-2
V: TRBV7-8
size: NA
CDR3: CASSLGNNYGYTF
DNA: TGTGCCAGCAGCTTAGGGAATAACTATGGCTACACCTTC

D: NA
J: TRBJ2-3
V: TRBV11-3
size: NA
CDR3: CASSPSGTDTQYF
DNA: TGTGCCAGCAGCCCCTCGGGCACAGATACGCAGTATTTT

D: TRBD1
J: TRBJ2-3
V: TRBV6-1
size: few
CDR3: CASSLGGAKDTQYF
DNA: TGTGCCAGCAGTCTAGGGGGCGCGAAAGATACACAGTATTTT

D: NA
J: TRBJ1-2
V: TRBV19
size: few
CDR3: CASSTPPGHYGYTF
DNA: TGTGCCAGTAGTACGCCACCGGGCCACTATGGCTACACCTTC

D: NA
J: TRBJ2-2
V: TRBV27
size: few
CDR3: CASSYPNTGELFF
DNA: TGTGCCAGCAGTTACCCGAACACCGGGGAGCTGTTTTTT

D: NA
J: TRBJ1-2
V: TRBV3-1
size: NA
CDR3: CASSQGSGRGKGYTF
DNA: TGTGCCAGCAGCCAAGGTTCCGGCAGGGGTAAGGGCTACACCTTC